The T cell receptor (beta chain) under discussion was sequenced for a study of blood T cell repertoires in COVID-19. Study details: From the United States, Italy and Spain came samples of acute and convalescent COVID-19.

Participants were aged about 18 to 100 years from about two dozen US areas. Recovery among Cohort 3 donors was established by two negative PCRs, clearance, or symptom resolution. Germline V CDR1 and CDR2: SGHRS, YFSETQ. V shed 0 bases, J shed 9 bases, and the junction held 10 bases outside the gene matches. The CDR3 runs to 15 residues. In the original processing: From reference gene primer amplification, estimates of nucleated cell counts were derived. Sequenced by immunoSEQ multiplex PCR; TCRdb stores in-frame clones only, minus some. The V and J calls and clone size come from that table; D and trimming were worked out from the DNA. The sample consists of about 160,000 clones, around 87% of them appearing once.

The sequence was collected from a woman aged 45-59 years who had recovered from COVID-19. The V gene is TRBV5-1, the J gene TRBJ2-3; 7 positions agree with TRBD2. The sample comprised PBMCs or T cells enriched from blood (not recorded which). The CDR3 sequence: CASSLGGGAWGTQYF. CDR3 in DNA: TGCGCCAGCAGCTTGGGGGGGGGTGCTTGGGGGACGCAGTATTTT.